In this sample, the clone carrying this TCR beta chain turned up a few times. What it recognizes is unknown. The record originates from a study of response to subunit inactivated influenza vaccine. The CDR3 is made up of 16 amino acids. The junction had 9 bases not matched to a gene; V was cut back by 5 bases and J by 1 base. Per germline, CDR1 DFQATT and CDR2 SNEGSKA (reference sequence). Study results and caveats: Authors suggested each seasonal influenza vaccination recruits few new T cells.

TCRdb re-derived calls from the RT-PCR reads in MiXCR, one entry per CDR3 protein. Found here are approximately 570,000 distinct CDR3 sequences, approximately 7.7% of them singletons; the top ten hold 13%. This sample comprised PBMCs from blood, obtained less than 30 months after vaccination. V usage is TRBV20-1 and J usage is TRBJ2-3; 10 nucleotides agree with TRBD1. The TCR was taken from a man aged 45 to 75 who received an inactivated influenza vaccine. The DNA for the CDR3 is TGCAGTGCTTCCCGGGACAGGGGCCCCGGCACAGATACGCAGTATTTT. As protein: CSASRDRGPGTDTQYF.